One T cell receptor beta chain is described in this entry. This sample is part of a study of blood T cell repertoires in COVID-19. About the research overall: The analysed material was cDNA or gDNA that came from T cells, B-cell-depleted T cells, or PBMCs.

Some clones are missing from TCRdb's copy, which holds only in-frame ones; the method was immunoSEQ multiplex PCR. The sample yields 100,000 to 150,000 clones, around 86% seen once. Sequencing was performed on peripheral blood. This clonotype was sampled from a human donor in a cohort sampled during active COVID-19.

The CDR3 spells CASSLHQPQHF. CDR3 nucleotides: TGTGCCAGCAGTCTACATCAGCCCCAGCATTTT. The chain has TRBV28 and TRBJ1-5, with D unresolved. This CDR3 has 11 residues. V was shortened by 5 bases and J by 5 bases, with 4 bases between the two germline ends. Germline V gene data show CDR1 as MDHEN and CDR2 as SYDVKM.